Listed below are T cell receptor beta chains from one sample, sequenced in a study of CD8 T cells in Susac syndrome. TCRdb re-called the immunoSEQ multiplex PCR reads through MiXCR, storing one row per CDR3 protein. The data show tens of thousands of distinct CDR3 sequences, roughly 94% seen once. The specimen sequenced was CD8+ T cells from PBMCs. Source of these receptors: a human donor in good health. CDR3s include the opening cysteine and the closing phenylalanine or tryptophan. A D gene is named only where the DNA matches it firmly. Expanded clones are given a class, and other clones once, few, many or no size at all.

CDR3 protein: CASGPPDWDNEQFF
CDR3 DNA: TGTGCTAGTGGTCCGCCCGATTGGGACAATGAGCAGTTCTTC
D gene: NA
V gene: TRBV12-5
clone size: NA
J gene: TRBJ2-1

CDR3 protein: CASSQDLSPSPLHF
CDR3 DNA: TGCGCCAGCAGCCAAGATTTGTCCCCTTCACCCCTCCACTTT
D gene: NA
V gene: TRBV4-3
clone size: NA
J gene: TRBJ1-6

CDR3 protein: CASGATGTYGYTF
CDR3 DNA: TGTGCCAGCGGAGCGACAGGGACCTATGGCTACACCTTC
D gene: TRBD1
V gene: TRBV9
clone size: NA
J gene: TRBJ1-2

CDR3 protein: CASSQGLAGFTDTQYF
CDR3 DNA: TGTGCCAGCAGCCAAGGCTTGGCAGGGTTCACAGATACGCAGTATTTT
D gene: NA
V gene: TRBV7-8
clone size: NA
J gene: TRBJ2-3

CDR3 protein: CSVGRGPDRDEQFF
CDR3 DNA: TGCAGCGTCGGGAGAGGGCCCGACCGGGATGAGCAGTTCTTC
D gene: NA
V gene: TRBV29-1
clone size: NA
J gene: TRBJ2-1

CDR3 protein: CASSQGGVDINSPLHF
CDR3 DNA: TGCGCCAGCAGCCAAGGGGGCGTCGATATTAATTCACCCCTCCACTTT
D gene: NA
V gene: TRBV4-1
clone size: once
J gene: TRBJ1-6

CDR3 protein: CASGRGQAKNIQYF
CDR3 DNA: TGTGCCAGCGGGAGGGGGCAGGCCAAAAACATTCAGTACTTC
D gene: NA
V gene: TRBV6-2/TRBV6-3
clone size: NA
J gene: TRBJ2-4

CDR3 protein: CASGPSDRSLSYEQYF
CDR3 DNA: TGTGCTAGTGGTCCTTCGGACAGGTCCTTGTCCTACGAGCAGTACTTC
D gene: TRBD1
V gene: TRBV12-5
clone size: NA
J gene: TRBJ2-7

CDR3 protein: CASSGETGGYEQYF
CDR3 DNA: TGTGCCAGCAGTGGTGAGACAGGAGGCTACGAGCAGTACTTC
D gene: NA
V gene: TRBV2
clone size: NA
J gene: TRBJ2-7

CDR3 protein: CASSYSSRDEQFF
CDR3 DNA: TGTGCCAGCAGTTACTCGAGCCGGGATGAGCAGTTCTTC
D gene: NA
V gene: TRBV6-6
clone size: once
J gene: TRBJ2-1

CDR3 protein: CASSIGRGHYGYTF
CDR3 DNA: TGTGCCAGTAGTATAGGACGAGGACACTATGGCTACACCTTC
D gene: NA
V gene: TRBV19
clone size: NA
J gene: TRBJ1-2

CDR3 protein: CASSRGRGRAIPDEQYF
CDR3 DNA: TGTGCCAGCAGCAGGGGGCGGGGACGGGCGATTCCGGACGAGCAGTACTTC
D gene: NA
V gene: TRBV13
clone size: NA
J gene: TRBJ2-7

CDR3 protein: CASSLVLYEQYF
CDR3 DNA: TGTGCCAGCAGCTTAGTCTTGTACGAGCAGTACTTC
D gene: NA
V gene: TRBV7-2
clone size: NA
J gene: TRBJ2-7

CDR3 protein: CASSFLGSPNYGYTF
CDR3 DNA: TGTGCCAGCAGTTTTCTGGGCAGCCCTAACTATGGCTACACCTTC
D gene: NA
V gene: TRBV12-3/TRBV12-4
clone size: NA
J gene: TRBJ1-2

CDR3 protein: CASSEFSLRRETQYF
CDR3 DNA: TGTGCCAGCAGTGAATTTAGCCTCCGGCGGGAGACCCAGTACTTC
D gene: NA
V gene: TRBV25-1
clone size: NA
J gene: TRBJ2-5

CDR3 protein: CASSGLGGHNEQFF
CDR3 DNA: TGTGCCAGCAGCGGGCTAGGGGGCCACAATGAGCAGTTCTTC
D gene: TRBD1
V gene: TRBV28
clone size: NA
J gene: TRBJ2-1

CDR3 protein: CASIGGTGAFF
CDR3 DNA: TGTGCCAGCATTGGGGGGACAGGAGCTTTCTTT
D gene: TRBD1
V gene: TRBV12-3/TRBV12-4
clone size: NA
J gene: TRBJ1-1

CDR3 protein: CASSPGTAYEQYF
CDR3 DNA: TGTGCCAGCAGTCCAGGGACAGCCTACGAGCAGTACTTC
D gene: TRBD1
V gene: TRBV27
clone size: NA
J gene: TRBJ2-7

CDR3 protein: CASSQMDRGGDEQFF
CDR3 DNA: TGCGCCAGCAGCCAGATGGACAGGGGTGGAGATGAGCAGTTCTTC
D gene: TRBD1
V gene: TRBV4-1
clone size: NA
J gene: TRBJ2-1

CDR3 protein: CASSIPQGVEEKLFF
CDR3 DNA: TGTGCCAGCAGTATACCACAGGGGGTGGAGGAAAAACTGTTTTTT
D gene: TRBD1
V gene: TRBV12-3/TRBV12-4
clone size: NA
J gene: TRBJ1-4

CDR3 protein: CATAPGTGGYEQYF
CDR3 DNA: TGCGCCACTGCCCCCGGGACAGGGGGCTACGAGCAGTACTTC
D gene: TRBD1
V gene: TRBV5-1
clone size: NA
J gene: TRBJ2-7

CDR3 protein: CSGYGAMAAANYGYTF
CDR3 DNA: TGCAGCGGATACGGAGCTATGGCAGCAGCTAACTATGGCTACACCTTC
D gene: NA
V gene: TRBV29-1
clone size: NA
J gene: TRBJ1-2

CDR3 protein: CASSPAGTTNTEAFF
CDR3 DNA: TGTGCCAGCAGCCCCGCCGGGACAACGAACACTGAAGCTTTCTTT
D gene: NA
V gene: TRBV7-9
clone size: NA
J gene: TRBJ1-1

CDR3 protein: CASNQNRALNTEAFF
CDR3 DNA: TGCGCCAGCAACCAGAACAGGGCGCTGAACACTGAAGCTTTCTTT
D gene: NA
V gene: TRBV4-3
clone size: NA
J gene: TRBJ1-1

CDR3 protein: CASSRGDTEAFF
CDR3 DNA: TGTGCCAGCAGTCGCGGGGACACTGAAGCTTTCTTT
D gene: NA
V gene: TRBV27
clone size: NA
J gene: TRBJ1-1

CDR3 protein: CASSKQENTGELFF
CDR3 DNA: TGTGCCAGCAGTAAACAGGAGAACACCGGGGAGCTGTTTTTT
D gene: NA
V gene: TRBV6-4
clone size: once
J gene: TRBJ2-2

CDR3 protein: CSARDLEREVWTQYF
CDR3 DNA: TGCAGTGCTAGAGATCTGGAGCGGGAGGTGTGGACCCAGTACTTC
D gene: TRBD2
V gene: TRBV20-1
clone size: NA
J gene: TRBJ2-5

CDR3 protein: CASSHRTSGYNEQFF
CDR3 DNA: TGTGCCAGCAGTCACCGGACTAGCGGTTACAATGAGCAGTTCTTC
D gene: TRBD2
V gene: TRBV9
clone size: NA
J gene: TRBJ2-1

CDR3 protein: CASRLPGPGHTDTQYF
CDR3 DNA: TGTGCCAGCAGGCTCCCGGGACCCGGACACACAGATACGCAGTATTTT
D gene: NA
V gene: TRBV12-3/TRBV12-4
clone size: NA
J gene: TRBJ2-3

CDR3 protein: CASSPLNGRQIYNEQFF
CDR3 DNA: TGTGCCAGCAGTCCCTTAAACGGGAGGCAAATCTACAATGAGCAGTTCTTC
D gene: TRBD2
V gene: TRBV27
clone size: once
J gene: TRBJ2-1

CDR3 protein: CASSLGSHQPQHF
CDR3 DNA: TGTGCCAGCAGTTTAGGTTCCCATCAGCCCCAGCATTTT
D gene: NA
V gene: TRBV27
clone size: NA
J gene: TRBJ1-5

CDR3 protein: CASSLGQGAAGEKLFF
CDR3 DNA: TGTGCCAGCAGTTTAGGGCAGGGTGCAGCTGGTGAAAAACTGTTTTTT
D gene: NA
V gene: TRBV27
clone size: NA
J gene: TRBJ1-4

CDR3 protein: CSVDGTGGLDEQFF
CDR3 DNA: TGCAGCGTCGACGGGACAGGGGGCCTCGATGAGCAGTTCTTC
D gene: TRBD1
V gene: TRBV29-1
clone size: NA
J gene: TRBJ2-1

CDR3 protein: CAAGDTGELFF
CDR3 DNA: TGTGCCGCGGGGGACACCGGGGAGCTGTTTTTT
D gene: TRBD2
V gene: TRBV12-3/TRBV12-4
clone size: NA
J gene: TRBJ2-2

CDR3 protein: CAWGDSVATQYF
CDR3 DNA: TGTGCCTGGGGGGACAGTGTTGCGACCCAGTACTTC
D gene: TRBD1
V gene: TRBV30
clone size: NA
J gene: TRBJ2-5

CDR3 protein: CATSRDEAGSGELFF
CDR3 DNA: TGTGCCACCAGCAGAGATGAGGCTGGGAGCGGGGAGCTGTTTTTT
D gene: NA
V gene: TRBV15
clone size: NA
J gene: TRBJ2-2

CDR3 protein: CASSLKDGVGFTLTGELFF
CDR3 DNA: TGTGCCAGCTCACTAAAGGACGGGGTCGGCTTCACTCTCACCGGGGAGCTGTTTTTT
D gene: NA
V gene: TRBV18
clone size: NA
J gene: TRBJ2-2

CDR3 protein: CASIMTSSNEQFF
CDR3 DNA: TGTGCCAGCATCATGACTAGCAGCAATGAGCAGTTCTTC
D gene: TRBD2
V gene: TRBV5-4
clone size: few
J gene: TRBJ2-1

CDR3 protein: CASSRGQGYHYGYTF
CDR3 DNA: TGTGCCAGCAGCCGTGGACAGGGATACCACTATGGCTACACCTTC
D gene: TRBD1
V gene: TRBV7-3
clone size: NA
J gene: TRBJ1-2

CDR3 protein: CASSHTGTRLGGEQFF
CDR3 DNA: TGTGCCAGCAGCCATACCGGGACTAGACTAGGGGGTGAGCAGTTCTTC
D gene: TRBD2
V gene: TRBV7-9
clone size: once
J gene: TRBJ2-1

CDR3 protein: CASSLSGSAYNEQFF
CDR3 DNA: TGTGCCAGCAGTTTGAGCGGGAGCGCCTACAATGAGCAGTTCTTC
D gene: TRBD2
V gene: TRBV12-3/TRBV12-4
clone size: NA
J gene: TRBJ2-1

CDR3 protein: CASSVPAALTDTQYF
CDR3 DNA: TGCGCCAGCAGCGTCCCGGCCGCTCTCACAGATACGCAGTATTTT
D gene: NA
V gene: TRBV4-1
clone size: NA
J gene: TRBJ2-3

CDR3 protein: CASSPRADTQYF
CDR3 DNA: TGTGCCAGCAGCCCCCGGGCAGATACGCAGTATTTT
D gene: NA
V gene: TRBV9
clone size: once
J gene: TRBJ2-3

CDR3 protein: CASSGGPYGYTF
CDR3 DNA: TGTGCCAGCAGCGGGGGACCTTATGGCTACACCTTC
D gene: NA
V gene: TRBV9
clone size: NA
J gene: TRBJ1-2

CDR3 protein: CATSSPRGMNTEAFF
CDR3 DNA: TGTGCCACCAGTAGCCCAAGGGGTATGAACACTGAAGCTTTCTTT
D gene: NA
V gene: TRBV24-1
clone size: NA
J gene: TRBJ1-1

CDR3 protein: CASSDWVGSYEQYF
CDR3 DNA: TGTGCCAGCAGTGACTGGGTTGGTTCCTACGAGCAGTACTTC
D gene: NA
V gene: TRBV12-3/TRBV12-4
clone size: NA
J gene: TRBJ2-7

CDR3 protein: CASSQEWRRLAKNIQYF
CDR3 DNA: TGTGCCAGCAGCCAAGAATGGCGGAGGTTGGCCAAAAACATTCAGTACTTC
D gene: NA
V gene: TRBV3-1
clone size: NA
J gene: TRBJ2-4

CDR3 protein: CASSLGARMNSPLHF
CDR3 DNA: TGTGCCAGCAGCTTAGGGGCCCGAATGAATTCACCCCTCCACTTT
D gene: NA
V gene: TRBV7-2
clone size: NA
J gene: TRBJ1-6

CDR3 protein: CASSQDEAEQGRADTQYF
CDR3 DNA: TGCGCCAGCAGCCAAGATGAAGCGGAGCAGGGACGAGCAGATACGCAGTATTTT
D gene: NA
V gene: TRBV4-3
clone size: NA
J gene: TRBJ2-3

CDR3 protein: CASSLTSGLHDEQFF
CDR3 DNA: TGTGCCAGCAGTCTAACTAGCGGTCTGCATGATGAGCAGTTCTTC
D gene: TRBD2
V gene: TRBV9
clone size: once
J gene: TRBJ2-1

CDR3 protein: CASSQEGSGNTIYF
CDR3 DNA: TGCGCCAGCAGCCAAGAGGGCTCTGGAAACACCATATATTTT
D gene: NA
V gene: TRBV4-1
clone size: NA
J gene: TRBJ1-3

CDR3 protein: CASSPTQDQSYEQYF
CDR3 DNA: TGTGCCAGCAGCCCGACGCAGGACCAATCCTACGAGCAGTACTTC
D gene: NA
V gene: TRBV5-6
clone size: NA
J gene: TRBJ2-7

CDR3 protein: CASSLGQDYGYTF
CDR3 DNA: TGCGCCAGCAGCCTGGGACAGGACTATGGCTACACCTTC
D gene: TRBD1
V gene: TRBV5-1
clone size: NA
J gene: TRBJ1-2

CDR3 protein: CASSVDRTLFVRGYTF
CDR3 DNA: TGTGCCAGCAGCGTAGATCGTACCCTTTTTGTTCGTGGCTACACCTTC
D gene: NA
V gene: TRBV9
clone size: NA
J gene: TRBJ1-2

CDR3 protein: CASTPLGREDEKLFF
CDR3 DNA: TGTGCCAGCACCCCCCTGGGACGGGAAGATGAAAAACTGTTTTTT
D gene: NA
V gene: TRBV28
clone size: NA
J gene: TRBJ1-4

CDR3 protein: CSADDVKQQETQYF
CDR3 DNA: TGCAGTGCTGACGACGTGAAACAACAAGAGACCCAGTACTTC
D gene: NA
V gene: TRBV20-1
clone size: NA
J gene: TRBJ2-5

CDR3 protein: CASSPAPGGSPDEKLFF
CDR3 DNA: TGTGCCAGCTCACCCGCCCCGGGAGGATCGCCGGATGAAAAACTGTTTTTT
D gene: NA
V gene: TRBV18
clone size: NA
J gene: TRBJ1-4